This TCR beta chain was captured by sequencing in a study of CD8 T cells in Susac syndrome. cDNA came from about 0.5 to 1 ug RNA primed by random hexamers. Across 54 Vbeta and 13 Jbeta, immunoSEQ multiplex PCR amplified TCR beta CDR3. TCRdb re-called the immunoSEQ multiplex PCR reads with MiXCR, one entry per CDR3 protein. The profile covers some 180,000 distinct CDR3 sequences, with approximately 94% appearing a single time and 0.1% taken by the ten largest. Overall study findings and caveats: The study's TCR sequencing and HLA analysis drew on a certain number of individuals. That number was acknowledged as relatively small.

CD8+ and CD4+ T cells taken from blood had their TCR beta sequenced. CD8+ and CD4+ T cells were negatively isolated; TEMRA cells were FACS-enriched. The ends were cut back, 1 base at V and 3 bases at J, with 1 base in the middle. The CDR3 runs 11 residues. Germline CDR1 is DFQATT and CDR2 is SNEGSKA (reference sequence). Concerning this clonotype: Its antigen remains unidentified.

The clonotype comes from a human donor in good health. The chain recombines TRBV20-1 with TRBJ1-3, with D unresolved. Material: CD4+ T cells from PBMCs. The CDR3 DNA follows: TGCAGTGCTAGAGTTGGAAACACCATATATTTT. Its protein product is CSARVGNTIYF.